Listed below are T cell receptor beta chains from one sample, sequenced in a study of CD8+CD57+ T cells in acquired aplastic anemia. TCRdb passed the reads through MiXCR, listing each CDR3 protein once. The sample yields 170,000 or so distinct CDR3 sequences, 63% seen once. Sequenced: sorted CD4+, CD8+, or CD8+CD57+ T cells (not recorded which) from PBMCs. These receptors all stem from a human donor with aplastic anemia. Each CDR3 is given with its conserved first and last residue. Each record gives: J gene, clone size, D gene, V gene, CDR3 DNA, CDR3 protein. A D gene is named only where the DNA matches it firmly. The size of a clone is reported for some rows only, either as once, few or many, or as a class for expanded clones.

>TRBJ2-3|once|TRBD2|TRBV7-9
TGTGCCAGCAGCTTGGGGAGCGGGGCCCCCACAGATACGCAGTATTTT
CASSLGSGAPTDTQYF
>TRBJ2-7|-|-|TRBV24-1
TGTGCCACCAGTGATTCAACCCACCCCTCCTGCGAGCAGTACTTC
CATSDSTHPSCEQYF
>TRBJ2-7|few|-|TRBV19
TGTGCCAGTAGTGATACATACGAGCAGTACTTC
CASSDTYEQYF
>TRBJ1-4|-|TRBD1|TRBV2
TGTGCCAGCAGTGTGAGGGACAGGGGAACTAATGAAAAACTGTTTTTT
CASSVRDRGTNEKLFF
>TRBJ2-3|many|-|TRBV9
TGTGCCAGCAGCGTAGGAAGCACAGATACGCAGTATTTT
CASSVGSTDTQYF
>TRBJ1-1|many|-|TRBV19
TGTGCCAGTAGGCCTCGGGGGAACACTGAAGCTTTCTTT
CASRPRGNTEAFF
>TRBJ2-3|-|-|TRBV7-3
TGTGCCAGCAGCTTAACCGTTAAGACGGGAACGGGTAACAACGATACGCAGTATTTT
CASSLTVKTGTGNNDTQYF
>TRBJ1-4|-|TRBD1|TRBV27
TGTGCCAGCAGTTTATCCTGGGACAGGGGTGAAAAACTGTTTTTT
CASSLSWDRGEKLFF
>TRBJ2-7|-|-|TRBV24-1
TGTGCCACCAGTGACCCCTCGGATATCACTCTGCCGACTGCGAAGCAGTACTTC
CATSDPSDITLPTAKQYF
>TRBJ2-1|-|TRBD1|TRBV20-1
TGCAGTGCTAGAGATCGAAGGACAGGGGTTTTCAATGAGCAGTTCTTC
CSARDRRTGVFNEQFF
>TRBJ1-2|-|-|TRBV29-1
TGCAGCGTTGAAAACTGGGGGCGCAGGGACCTTTCCTATGGCTACACCTTC
CSVENWGRRDLSYGYTF
>TRBJ2-7|many|-|TRBV29-1
TGCAGCGTTGAAGACTGGCGGCAGCCCTACGAGCAGTACTTC
CSVEDWRQPYEQYF
>TRBJ1-2|-|-|TRBV20-1
TGCAGTACCGGACAAGGGAACTATGGCTACACCTTC
CSTGQGNYGYTF
>TRBJ2-3|-|-|TRBV20-1
TGCAGTGCTAGCAGACAAGGGGAACAGGCAGGTACGCAGTATTTT
CSASRQGEQAGTQYF
>TRBJ1-2|few|TRBD1|TRBV7-9
TGTGCCAGCAGCGCAGGACAGGGCGATGGCTACACCTTC
CASSAGQGDGYTF
>TRBJ2-7|-|-|TRBV25-1
TGTGCCAGCAGTGATTTAGTCCCGTACGAGCAGTACTTC
CASSDLVPYEQYF
>TRBJ2-3|many|TRBD2|TRBV20-1
TGCAGTGGCCCACTGGGACTAGCTAGCACAGATACGCAGTATTTT
CSGPLGLASTDTQYF
>TRBJ2-3|-|TRBD2|TRBV15
TGTGCCACCAGCGCGGGACTAGCGGCGGGCACAGATACGCAGTATTTT
CATSAGLAAGTDTQYF
>TRBJ1-6|-|-|TRBV7-9
TGTGCCAGCAGTTTCCAGGGTAATTCACCCCTCCACTTT
CASSFQGNSPLHF
>TRBJ2-2|-|TRBD2|TRBV6-4
TGTGCCAGCAGTGACTCGGGGACTAGCGGGGACACCGGGGAGCTGTTTTTT
CASSDSGTSGDTGELFF
>TRBJ1-5|few|TRBD1|TRBV19
TGTGCCACTACGGGGACAGCAACCAATCAGCCCCAGCATTTT
CATTGTATNQPQHF
>TRBJ1-1|many|-|TRBV5-1
TGCGCCAGCAGCCTGGGGGGCGCCCGTCCAGCTTTCTTT
CASSLGGARPAFF
>TRBJ2-6|many|-|TRBV7-8
TGTGCCAGCAGCTTACCGGTCTCTGGGGCCAACGTCCTGACTTTC
CASSLPVSGANVLTF
>TRBJ2-3|-|TRBD2|TRBV19
TGTGCCAGTAGTATGACTAGCGGGGGCTCCCCCGGGACAGATACGCAGTATTTT
CASSMTSGGSPGTDTQYF
>TRBJ2-1|-|-|TRBV7-2
TGTGCCAGCCGGGTATTGGATGAGCAGTTCTTC
CASRVLDEQFF
>TRBJ1-2|-|-|TRBV5-1
TGCGCCAGCAGCCAAGGGGCAGGGAGGTTCTATGGCTACACCTTC
CASSQGAGRFYGYTF
>TRBJ1-6|-|-|TRBV6-5
TGTGCCAGCAGGTCCGGGAACGGTAATTCACCCCTCCACTTT
CASRSGNGNSPLHF
>TRBJ2-7|many|-|TRBV2
TGTGCCAGCACCGAGGAGGGGGCATCTTTCTACGAGCAGTACTTC
CASTEEGASFYEQYF
>TRBJ2-3|-|TRBD1|TRBV29-1
TGCAGCGTTAAGCCGACAGGGTGGACAGATACGCAGTATTTT
CSVKPTGWTDTQYF
>TRBJ1-3|once|-|TRBV20-1
TGCAGTGGTGTGGGGACTACAGGAAACACCATATATTTT
CSGVGTTGNTIYF
>TRBJ2-1|few|-|TRBV12-3/TRBV12-4
TGTGCCAGCAGTTTGGTTGTGGCGGGCACGAATGAGCAGTTCTTC
CASSLVVAGTNEQFF
>TRBJ2-7|many|-|TRBV15
TGTGCCACCAGCAGAGGAACAGACTACGAGCAGTACTTC
CATSRGTDYEQYF
>TRBJ1-2|-|-|TRBV5-1
TGCGCCAGCAGCGTACAGGACGCAGCTAACTATGGCTACACCTTC
CASSVQDAANYGYTF
>TRBJ2-2|once|-|TRBV5-1
TGCGCCGGCAGCTTGAGTAGACAGACCGGGGAGCTGTTTTTT
CAGSLSRQTGELFF
>TRBJ1-1|-|-|TRBV19
TGTGCCAGCAGCACCAGGGAAACCACTGAAGCTTTCTTT
CASSTRETTEAFF
>TRBJ1-1|once|-|TRBV20-1
TGCAGTGCCAACGGACAGTTCGAAAAAGAAGCTTTCTTT
CSANGQFEKEAFF